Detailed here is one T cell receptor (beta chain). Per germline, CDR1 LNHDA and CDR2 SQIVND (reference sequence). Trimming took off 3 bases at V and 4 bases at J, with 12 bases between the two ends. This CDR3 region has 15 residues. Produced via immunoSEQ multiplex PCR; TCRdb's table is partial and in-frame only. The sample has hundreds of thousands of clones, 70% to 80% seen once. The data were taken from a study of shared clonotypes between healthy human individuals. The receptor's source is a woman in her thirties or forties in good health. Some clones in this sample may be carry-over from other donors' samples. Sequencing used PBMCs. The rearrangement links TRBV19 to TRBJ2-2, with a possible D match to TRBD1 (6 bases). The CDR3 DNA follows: TGTGCCAGTAGTATCTTGCAGGGGACCACCGGGGAGCTGTTTTTT. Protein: CASSILQGTTGELFF. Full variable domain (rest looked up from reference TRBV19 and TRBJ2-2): DGGITQSPKYLFRKEGQNVTLSCEQNLNHDAMYWYRQDPGQGLRLIYYSQIVNDFQKGDIAEGYSVSREKKESFPLTVTSAQKNPTAFYLCASSILQGTTGELFFGEGSRLTVL.